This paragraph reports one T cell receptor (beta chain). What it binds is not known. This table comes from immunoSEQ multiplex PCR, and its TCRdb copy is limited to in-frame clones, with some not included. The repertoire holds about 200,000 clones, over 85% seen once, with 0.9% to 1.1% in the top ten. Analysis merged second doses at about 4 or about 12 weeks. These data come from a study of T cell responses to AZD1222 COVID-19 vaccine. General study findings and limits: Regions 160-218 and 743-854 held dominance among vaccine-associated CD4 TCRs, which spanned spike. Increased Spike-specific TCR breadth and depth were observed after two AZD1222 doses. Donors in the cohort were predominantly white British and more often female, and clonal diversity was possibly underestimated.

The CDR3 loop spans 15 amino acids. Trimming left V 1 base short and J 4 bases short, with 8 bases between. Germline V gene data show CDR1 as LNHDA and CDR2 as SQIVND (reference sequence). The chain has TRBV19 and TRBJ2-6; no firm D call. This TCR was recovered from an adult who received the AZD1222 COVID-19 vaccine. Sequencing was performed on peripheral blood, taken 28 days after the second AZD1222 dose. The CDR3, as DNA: TGTGCCAGTAGTATAGGGCGATCAGGGGCCAACGTCCTGACTTTC. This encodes CASSIGRSGANVLTF.